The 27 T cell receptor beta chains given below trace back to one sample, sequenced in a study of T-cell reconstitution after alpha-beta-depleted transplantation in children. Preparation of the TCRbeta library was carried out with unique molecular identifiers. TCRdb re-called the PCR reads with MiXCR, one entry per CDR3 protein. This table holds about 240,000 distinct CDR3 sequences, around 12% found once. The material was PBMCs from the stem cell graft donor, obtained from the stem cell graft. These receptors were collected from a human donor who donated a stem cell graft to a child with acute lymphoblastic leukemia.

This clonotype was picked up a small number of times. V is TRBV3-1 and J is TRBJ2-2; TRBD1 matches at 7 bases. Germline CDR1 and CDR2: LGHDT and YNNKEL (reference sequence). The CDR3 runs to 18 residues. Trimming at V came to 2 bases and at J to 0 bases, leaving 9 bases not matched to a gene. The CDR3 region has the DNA TGTGCCAGCAGCCAAATCGACAGGGTCGGCCCGAACACCGGGGAGCTGTTTTTT. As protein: CASSQIDRVGPNTGELFF.

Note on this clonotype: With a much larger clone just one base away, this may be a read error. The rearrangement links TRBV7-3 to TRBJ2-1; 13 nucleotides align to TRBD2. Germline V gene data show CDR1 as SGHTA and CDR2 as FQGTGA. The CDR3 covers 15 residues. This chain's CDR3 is CASSRGLAGVDEHFF. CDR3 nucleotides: TGTGCCAGCAGCCGAGGACTAGCGGGAGTCGATGAGCACTTCTTC.

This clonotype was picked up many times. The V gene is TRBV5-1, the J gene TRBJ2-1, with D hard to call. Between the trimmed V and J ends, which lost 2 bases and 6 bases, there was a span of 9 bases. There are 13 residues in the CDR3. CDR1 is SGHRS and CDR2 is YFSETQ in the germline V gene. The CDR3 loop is CASSFQARNEQFF. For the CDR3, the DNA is TGCGCCAGCAGCTTCCAGGCTCGCAATGAGCAGTTCTTC.

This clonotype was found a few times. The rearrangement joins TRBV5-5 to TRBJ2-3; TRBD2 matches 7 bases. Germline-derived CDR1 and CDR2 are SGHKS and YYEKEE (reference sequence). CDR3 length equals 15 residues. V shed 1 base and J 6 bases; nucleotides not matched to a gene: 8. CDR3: CASSLSLGGLDTQYF. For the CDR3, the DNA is TGTGCCAGCAGCTTGTCTCTGGGGGGGTTGGATACGCAGTATTTT.

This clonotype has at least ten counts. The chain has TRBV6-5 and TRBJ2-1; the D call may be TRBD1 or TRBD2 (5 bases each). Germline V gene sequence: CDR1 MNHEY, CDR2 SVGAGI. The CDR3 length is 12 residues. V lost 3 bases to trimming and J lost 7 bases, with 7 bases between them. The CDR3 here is CASSYEGNEQFF. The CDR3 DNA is TGTGCCAGCAGTTATGAGGGGAATGAGCAGTTCTTC.

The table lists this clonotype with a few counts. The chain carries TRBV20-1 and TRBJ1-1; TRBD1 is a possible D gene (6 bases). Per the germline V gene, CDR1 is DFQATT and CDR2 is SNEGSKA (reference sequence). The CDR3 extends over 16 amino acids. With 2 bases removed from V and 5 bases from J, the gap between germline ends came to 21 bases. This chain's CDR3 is CSARYRDKLHRTEAFF. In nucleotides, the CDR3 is TGCAGTGCTAGATACCGGGACAAGCTTCATAGGACTGAAGCTTTCTTT.

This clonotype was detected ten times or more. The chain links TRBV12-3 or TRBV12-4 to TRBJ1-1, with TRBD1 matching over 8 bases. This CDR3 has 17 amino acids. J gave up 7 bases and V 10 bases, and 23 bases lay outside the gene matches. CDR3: CATLGDLGVGQGLEAFF. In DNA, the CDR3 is TGTGCCACTCTAGGCGATTTGGGGGTCGGACAGGGACTTGAAGCTTTCTTT.

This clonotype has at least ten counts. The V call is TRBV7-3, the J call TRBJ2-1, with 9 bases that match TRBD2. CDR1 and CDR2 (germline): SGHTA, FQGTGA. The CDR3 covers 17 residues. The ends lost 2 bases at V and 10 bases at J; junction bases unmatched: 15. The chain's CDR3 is CASSLLQGPSGAREQFF. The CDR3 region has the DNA TGTGCCAGCAGCTTATTACAGGGGCCTAGCGGGGCTCGCGAGCAGTTCTTC.

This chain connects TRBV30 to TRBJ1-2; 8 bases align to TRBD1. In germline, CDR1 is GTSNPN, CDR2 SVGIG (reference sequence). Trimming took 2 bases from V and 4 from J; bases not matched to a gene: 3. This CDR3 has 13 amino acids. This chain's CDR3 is CAWSNRGGYGYTF. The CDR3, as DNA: TGTGCCTGGAGTAACAGGGGGGGCTATGGCTACACCTTC.

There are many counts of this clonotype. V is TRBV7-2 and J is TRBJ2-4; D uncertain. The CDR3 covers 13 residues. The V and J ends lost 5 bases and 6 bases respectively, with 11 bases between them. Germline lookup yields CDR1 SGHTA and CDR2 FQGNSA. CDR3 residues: CASSRGRGNIQYF. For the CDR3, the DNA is TGTGCCAGCAGCCGAGGACGAGGAAACATTCAGTACTTC.

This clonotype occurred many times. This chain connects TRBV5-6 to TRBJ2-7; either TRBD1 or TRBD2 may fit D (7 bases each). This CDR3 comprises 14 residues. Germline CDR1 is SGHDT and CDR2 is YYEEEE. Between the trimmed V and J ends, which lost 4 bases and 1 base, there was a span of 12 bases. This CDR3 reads CASSQRDSSYEQYF. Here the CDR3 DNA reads TGTGCCAGCAGCCAGCGGGACAGTTCCTACGAGCAGTACTTC.

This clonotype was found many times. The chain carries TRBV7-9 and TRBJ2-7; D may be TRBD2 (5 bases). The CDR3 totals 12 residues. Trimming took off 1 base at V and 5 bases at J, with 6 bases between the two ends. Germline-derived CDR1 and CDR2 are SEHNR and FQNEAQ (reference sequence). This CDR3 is CASSLERNEQYF. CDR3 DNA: TGTGCCAGCAGCTTAGAGCGGAACGAGCAGTACTTC.

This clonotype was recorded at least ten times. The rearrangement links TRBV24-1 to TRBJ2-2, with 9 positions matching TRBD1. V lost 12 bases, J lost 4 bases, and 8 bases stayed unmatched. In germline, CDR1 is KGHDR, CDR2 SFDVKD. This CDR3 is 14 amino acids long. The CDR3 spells CASSGQGRTGELFF. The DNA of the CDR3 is TGTGCCTCCTCGGGACAGGGCCGCACCGGGGAGCTGTTTTTT.

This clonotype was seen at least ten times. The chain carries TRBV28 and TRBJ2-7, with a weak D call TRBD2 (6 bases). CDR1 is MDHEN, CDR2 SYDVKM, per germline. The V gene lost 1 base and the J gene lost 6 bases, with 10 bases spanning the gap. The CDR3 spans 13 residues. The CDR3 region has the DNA TGTGCCAGCAGTTTATACGGGAGCACCGAGCAGTACTTC. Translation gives CASSLYGSTEQYF.

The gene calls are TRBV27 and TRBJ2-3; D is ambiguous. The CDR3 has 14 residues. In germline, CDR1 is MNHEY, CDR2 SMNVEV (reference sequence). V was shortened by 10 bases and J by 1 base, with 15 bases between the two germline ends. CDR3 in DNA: TGTGCCAACCTGGGATACGGAGGCACAGATACGCAGTATTTT. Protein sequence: CANLGYGGTDTQYF.

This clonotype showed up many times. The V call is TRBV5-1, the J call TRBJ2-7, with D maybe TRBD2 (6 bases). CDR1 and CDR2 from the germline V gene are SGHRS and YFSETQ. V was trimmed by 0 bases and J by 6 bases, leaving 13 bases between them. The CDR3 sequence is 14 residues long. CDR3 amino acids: CASSLGQGGGEQYF. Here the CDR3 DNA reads TGCGCCAGCAGCTTGGGCCAGGGAGGAGGCGAGCAGTACTTC. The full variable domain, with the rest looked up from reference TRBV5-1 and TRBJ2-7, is KAGVTQTPRYLIKTRGQQVTLSCSPISGHRSVSWYQQTPGQGLQFLFEYFSETQRNKGNFPGRFSGRQFSNSRSEMNVSTLELGDSALYLCASSLGQGGGEQYFGPGTRLTVT.

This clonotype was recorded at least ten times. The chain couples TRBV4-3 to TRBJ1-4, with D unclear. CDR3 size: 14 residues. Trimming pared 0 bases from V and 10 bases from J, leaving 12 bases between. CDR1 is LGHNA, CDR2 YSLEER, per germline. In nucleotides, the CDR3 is TGCGCCAGCAGCCAAGAGGCCGGGCGCGGAAAACTGTTTTTT. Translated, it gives CASSQEAGRGKLFF.

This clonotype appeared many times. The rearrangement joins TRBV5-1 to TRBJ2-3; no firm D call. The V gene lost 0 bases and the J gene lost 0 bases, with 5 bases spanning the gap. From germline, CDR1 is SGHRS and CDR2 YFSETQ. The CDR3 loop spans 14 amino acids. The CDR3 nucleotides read TGCGCCAGCAGCTTGGAATCGAGCACAGATACGCAGTATTTT. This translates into CASSLESSTDTQYF. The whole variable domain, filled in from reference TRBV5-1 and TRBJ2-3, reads KAGVTQTPRYLIKTRGQQVTLSCSPISGHRSVSWYQQTPGQGLQFLFEYFSETQRNKGNFPGRFSGRQFSNSRSEMNVSTLELGDSALYLCASSLESSTDTQYFGPGTRLTVL.

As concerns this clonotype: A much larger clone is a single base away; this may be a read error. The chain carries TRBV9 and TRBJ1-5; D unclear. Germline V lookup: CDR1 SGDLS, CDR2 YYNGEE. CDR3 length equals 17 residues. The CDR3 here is CANSVDGSPLSNQPQHF. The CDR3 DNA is TGTGCCAACAGCGTAGACGGGTCTCCTCTTAGCAATCAGCCCCAGCATTTT.

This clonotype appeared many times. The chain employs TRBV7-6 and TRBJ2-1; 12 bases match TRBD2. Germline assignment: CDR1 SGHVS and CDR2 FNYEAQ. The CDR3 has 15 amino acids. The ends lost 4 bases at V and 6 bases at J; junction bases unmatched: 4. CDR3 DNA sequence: TGTGCCAGCAGCTCCCGGACTAGCGGGACCAATGAGCAGTTCTTC. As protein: CASSSRTSGTNEQFF.

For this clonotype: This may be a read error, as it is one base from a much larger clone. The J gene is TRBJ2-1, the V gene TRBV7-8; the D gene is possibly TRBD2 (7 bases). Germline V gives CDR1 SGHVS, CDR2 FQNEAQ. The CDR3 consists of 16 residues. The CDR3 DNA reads TGTGCCAGCAGCTTAGTCCTTCTTGGGCGGGGGCATGACCAGTTCTTC. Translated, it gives CASSLVLLGRGHDQFF.

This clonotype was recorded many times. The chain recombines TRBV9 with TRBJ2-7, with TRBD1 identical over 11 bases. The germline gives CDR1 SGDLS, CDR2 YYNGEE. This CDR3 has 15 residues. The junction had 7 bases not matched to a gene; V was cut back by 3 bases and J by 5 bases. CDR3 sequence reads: CASSDGTGGFDEQYF. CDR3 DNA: TGTGCCAGCAGCGACGGGACAGGGGGTTTCGACGAGCAGTACTTC.

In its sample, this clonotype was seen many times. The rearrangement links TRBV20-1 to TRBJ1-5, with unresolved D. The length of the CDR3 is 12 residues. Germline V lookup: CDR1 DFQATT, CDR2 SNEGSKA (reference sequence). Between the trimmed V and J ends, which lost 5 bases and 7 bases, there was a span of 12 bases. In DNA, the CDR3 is TGCAGTGCTGGCGGGTCGGGGCAGCCCCAGCATTTT. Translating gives CSAGGSGQPQHF.

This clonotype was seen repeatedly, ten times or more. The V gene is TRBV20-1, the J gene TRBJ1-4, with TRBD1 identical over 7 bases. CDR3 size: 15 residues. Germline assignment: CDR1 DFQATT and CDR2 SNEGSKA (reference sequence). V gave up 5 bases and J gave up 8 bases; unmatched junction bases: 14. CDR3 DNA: TGCAGTGCTCCCGCGAAAGTAACAGGGGTCGAAAAACTGTTTTTT. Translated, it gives CSAPAKVTGVEKLFF.

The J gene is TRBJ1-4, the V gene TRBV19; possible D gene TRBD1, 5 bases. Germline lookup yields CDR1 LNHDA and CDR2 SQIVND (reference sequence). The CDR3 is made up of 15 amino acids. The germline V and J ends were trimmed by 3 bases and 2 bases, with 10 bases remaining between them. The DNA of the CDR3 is TGTGCCAGTAGTATTGGATGGGACACTAATGAAAAACTGTTTTTT. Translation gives CASSIGWDTNEKLFF.

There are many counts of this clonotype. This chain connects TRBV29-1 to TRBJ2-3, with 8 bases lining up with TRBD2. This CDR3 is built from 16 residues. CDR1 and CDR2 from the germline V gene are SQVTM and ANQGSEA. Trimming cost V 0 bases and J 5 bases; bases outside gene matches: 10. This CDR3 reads CSVEDLLAGRGDTQYF. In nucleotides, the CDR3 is TGCAGCGTTGAAGATCTCTTAGCGGGACGGGGAGATACGCAGTATTTT.

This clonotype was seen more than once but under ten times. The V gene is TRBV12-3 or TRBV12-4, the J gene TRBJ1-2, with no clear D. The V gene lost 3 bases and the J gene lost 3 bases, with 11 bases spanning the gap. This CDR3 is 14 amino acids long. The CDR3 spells CASSLEGLDYGYTF. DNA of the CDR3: TGTGCCAGCAGTTTGGAAGGGTTGGACTATGGCTACACCTTC.